These 32 T cell receptor beta chains were all obtained from the same sample, sequenced in a study of shared clonotypes between healthy human individuals. In the naive CD8 group, cells lacked CD45RO and were positively selected for CCR7, so terminally differentiated effector memory CD45RA+ cells were left out. Profiling relied on immunoSEQ multiplex PCR, and the TCRdb table lists in-frame clones only, not all of them. Among roughly 2,000,000 clones listed, 85% to 95% were seen once. Sequenced: naive CD8+ T cells sorted from blood. The origin of the receptors is a young man in good health.

This chain connects TRBV4-1 to TRBJ2-3; unclear D gene. There are 11 residues in the CDR3. Germline V gives CDR1 MGHRA, CDR2 YSYEKL. Trimming stripped 5 bases from V and 2 bases from J, with 2 bases between. The CDR3 loop reads CASSATDTQYF. CDR3 nucleotide sequence: TGCGCCAGCAGCGCCACAGATACGCAGTATTTT.

This chain links TRBV7-8 with TRBJ1-5; unclear D gene. The germline V gene encodes CDR1 SGHVS and CDR2 FQNEAQ. Trimming took 5 bases from V and 11 from J, leaving 13 bases between them. The CDR3 spans 12 residues. CDR3 DNA: TGTGCCAGCAGCCCGGCCGGTTACGCCCAGCATTTT. The encoded protein is CASSPAGYAQHF.

For this clone: Different DNA sequences within this sample yield the same CDR3. The chain joins TRBV19 to TRBJ1-1; D ambiguous. Germline loops: CDR1 LNHDA, CDR2 SQIVND (reference sequence). The CDR3 has 13 residues. Trimming took off 4 bases at V and 1 base at J, with 7 bases between the two ends. The CDR3 sequence is CASSSGGNTEAFF. DNA for the CDR3: TGTGCCAGTAGTAGTGGCGGGAACACTGAAGCTTTCTTT. Together with reference TRBV19 and TRBJ1-1, the CDR3 gives the full variable domain: DGGITQSPKYLFRKEGQNVTLSCEQNLNHDAMYWYRQDPGQGLRLIYYSQIVNDFQKGDIAEGYSVSREKKESFPLTVTSAQKNPTAFYLCASSSGGNTEAFFGQGTRLTVV.

Remarks on this clone: The sample carries other DNA sequences with the same CDR3. This chain uses TRBV19 with TRBJ1-5; unclear D gene. Trimming shortened V by 3 bases and J by 0 bases, and 9 bases separated the two germline ends. This CDR3 has 15 residues. The germline CDR1 and CDR2 sequences are LNHDA and SQIVND (reference sequence). The CDR3 here is CASSMASYSNQPQHF. The DNA of the CDR3 is TGTGCCAGTAGTATGGCCAGCTATAGCAATCAGCCCCAGCATTTT. Full variable domain (outside the CDR3, taken from reference TRBV19 and TRBJ1-5): DGGITQSPKYLFRKEGQNVTLSCEQNLNHDAMYWYRQDPGQGLRLIYYSQIVNDFQKGDIAEGYSVSREKKESFPLTVTSAQKNPTAFYLCASSMASYSNQPQHFGDGTRLSIL.

The V call is TRBV6-1, the J call TRBJ2-3, with a weak D call TRBD2 (6 bases). The CDR3 totals 19 residues. V lost 3 bases and J lost 1, with 23 bases in between. Germline V gene lookup returns CDR1 MNHNS and CDR2 SASEGT. The CDR3 region has the DNA TGTGCCAGCAGTGAGAGGGAGGTCCGGGTTGTTCAGGGCACAGATACGCAGTATTTT. It is translated as CASSEREVRVVQGTDTQYF.

The chain employs TRBV7-6 and TRBJ2-1; 8 nucleotides line up with TRBD1. V gave up 5 bases and J gave up 12 bases; unmatched junction bases: 12. Germline lookup yields CDR1 SGHVS and CDR2 FNYEAQ. The length of the CDR3 is 14 residues. Here the CDR3 DNA reads TGTGCCAGCAGCCCTGATCAGGGGGCGCGGGGGCAGTTCTTC. Protein product: CASSPDQGARGQFF.

This clone was seen once. The same CDR3 arises from other DNA sequences in this sample as well. The chain couples TRBV7-2 to TRBJ2-7; D is unresolved. CDR1 is SGHTA, CDR2 FQGNSA, per germline. The germline V and J ends were trimmed by 6 bases and 1 base, with 10 bases remaining between them. The CDR3 is made up of 13 amino acids. The CDR3 DNA reads TGTGCCAGCAGTTTAACTCCTTCCTACGAGCAGTACTTC. It specifies CASSLTPSYEQYF.

This sequence joins TRBV6-5 and TRBJ2-4; 12 nucleotides line up with TRBD2. This CDR3 spans 14 amino acids. Germline CDR1 MNHEY, CDR2 SVGAGI. V lost 5 bases to trimming and J lost 7 bases; unmatched junction nucleotides: 3. DNA of the CDR3: TGTGCCAGCAGTCTAGCGGGGGGGGGTAACATTCAGTACTTC. Translated, it gives CASSLAGGGNIQYF.

The chain employs TRBV7-2 and TRBJ1-4; weak D call: TRBD1 (5 bases). CDR1 and CDR2 from the germline V gene are SGHTA and FQGNSA. The CDR3 loop spans 16 amino acids. V was shortened by 6 bases and J by 4 bases, with 18 bases between the two germline ends. The CDR3 region has the DNA TGTGCCAGCAGGGAGCCTGGGGGGGTTTATAATGAAAAACTGTTTTTT. Translated, it gives CASREPGGVYNEKLFF.

As concerns this clone: The same CDR3 can be traced to other DNA sequences in this sample. The chain employs TRBV13 and TRBJ1-2; TRBD1 matches at 7 bases. CDR1 is PRHDT and CDR2 is FYEKMQ in the germline V gene (reference sequence). V lost 5 bases and J lost 5; bases outside the gene matches: 5. The CDR3 runs 13 residues. CDR3 in amino acids: CASSPGTDYGYTF. The CDR3 region has the DNA TGTGCCAGCAGCCCCGGGACAGATTATGGCTACACCTTC.

The chain has TRBV19 and TRBJ1-2; D perhaps matches TRBD1 (5 bases). CDR1 LNHDA and CDR2 SQIVND come from the germline V gene (reference sequence). Trimming stripped 5 bases from V and 3 bases from J, with 13 bases between. The CDR3 totals 14 residues. CDR3 loop: CASSWQGSYYGYTF. The CDR3 region has the DNA TGTGCCAGTAGTTGGCAGGGCTCTTACTATGGCTACACCTTC.

V is TRBV25-1 and J is TRBJ2-3; 8 nucleotides agree with TRBD1. Losses at the gene ends were 4 bases for V and 1 base for J; bases not matched to a gene: 10. Germline lookup yields CDR1 MGHDK and CDR2 SYGVNS. The CDR3 is made up of 17 amino acids. The CDR3 protein is CASSGGPTGQGTDTQYF. The CDR3 bases are TGTGCCAGCAGTGGAGGCCCCACGGGACAGGGCACAGATACGCAGTATTTT.

The rearrangement links TRBV27 to TRBJ2-5; 13 bases agree with TRBD2. V lost 6 bases, J lost 5 bases, and 3 bases stayed unmatched. The germline V gene has CDR1 MNHEY and CDR2 SMNVEV (reference sequence). The CDR3 is made up of 14 amino acids. The CDR3 region is CASRGLAGPETQYF. The CDR3 bases are TGTGCCAGCAGGGGACTAGCGGGACCGGAGACCCAGTACTTC.

The chain links TRBV10-3 to TRBJ1-4; D not resolved. The CDR3 length is 15 residues. V shed 3 bases and J shed 4 bases, with 12 bases lying between them. The germline V gene encodes CDR1 ENHRY and CDR2 SYGVKD. The CDR3: CAISELAGVNEKLFF. The CDR3 region has the DNA TGTGCCATCAGTGAATTGGCAGGCGTTAATGAAAAACTGTTTTTT.

In nucleotides, the CDR3 is TGTGCCAGCAGCGTAGCTTACGCGGGGGGCACAGAGACCCAGTACTTC. Translation: CASSVAYAGGTETQYF. The chain links TRBV9 to TRBJ2-5; 8 bases line up with TRBD2. The junction had 8 bases not matched to a gene; V was cut back by 0 bases and J by 4 bases. CDR1 is SGDLS, CDR2 YYNGEE, per germline. This CDR3 spans 16 amino acids.

The rearrangement joins TRBV9 to TRBJ2-2; D is undetermined. V gave up 5 bases and J gave up 6 bases, with 14 bases separating them. There are 14 residues in the CDR3. The germline gives CDR1 SGDLS, CDR2 YYNGEE. CDR3 in amino acids: CASSGYQDPGELFF. The DNA of the CDR3 is TGTGCCAGCAGTGGCTACCAGGACCCCGGGGAGCTGTTTTTT.

In the case of this clone: Other DNA sequences from this sample encode an identical CDR3 as well. The V call is TRBV7-9, the J call TRBJ2-1; the match to TRBD1 covers 10 bases. CDR1 is SEHNR, CDR2 FQNEAQ, per germline (reference sequence). This CDR3 is 15 amino acids long. V gave up 5 bases and J gave up 3 bases; unmatched junction bases: 4. CDR3 nucleotide sequence: TGTGCCAGCAGCCCCGGACAGGGGGGCTACAATGAGCAGTTCTTC. It encodes CASSPGQGGYNEQFF. The whole variable domain, filled in from reference TRBV7-9 and TRBJ2-1, reads DTGVSQNPRHKITKRGQNVTFRCDPISEHNRLYWYRQTLGQGPEFLTYFQNEAQLEKSRLLSDRFSAERPKGSFSTLEIQRTEQGDSAMYLCASSPGQGGYNEQFFGPGTRLTVL.

The chain employs TRBV5-1 and TRBJ1-2; 9 nucleotides agree with TRBD1. The CDR3 has 17 amino acids. Germline V gene sequence: CDR1 SGHRS, CDR2 YFSETQ. Germline trimming cut 4 bases from V and 3 bases from J; bases unmatched to any gene: 13. The CDR3: CASSKDRGYLADYGYTF. In nucleotides, the CDR3 is TGCGCCAGCAGCAAGGACAGGGGCTATCTGGCGGACTATGGCTACACCTTC.

The V and J genes are TRBV27 and TRBJ2-3, with D hard to call. CDR1 MNHEY and CDR2 SMNVEV come from the germline V gene (reference sequence). This CDR3 comprises 16 residues. The V gene lost 5 bases and the J gene lost 2 bases, with 17 bases spanning the gap. CDR3 loop: CASSPSAGEATDTQYF. The CDR3 nucleotides read TGTGCCAGCAGTCCCTCGGCAGGAGAAGCCACAGATACGCAGTATTTT.

As DNA, the CDR3 is TGTGCCAGCTCAATACCCTGGACAGGACCTAGCACAGATACGCAGTATTTT. Its translation: CASSIPWTGPSTDTQYF. This chain links TRBV18 with TRBJ2-3; TRBD1 matches 7 bases. The V segment lost 5 bases and the J segment 0 bases; nucleotides outside the gene matches: 11. Germline-derived CDR1 and CDR2 are KGHSH and LQKENI. The CDR3 spans 17 residues.

The rearrangement uses TRBV6-1 and TRBJ2-2, with no clear D. Germline V gives CDR1 MNHNS, CDR2 SASEGT. V shed 2 bases and J shed 6 bases, with 4 bases lying between them. The CDR3 runs to 12 residues. As DNA, the CDR3 is TGTGCCAGCAGTGAATTTGCCGGGGAGCTGTTTTTT. Translated: CASSEFAGELFF.

V is TRBV7-8 and J is TRBJ2-2; no reliable D call. This CDR3 spans 16 amino acids. The germline CDR1 and CDR2 sequences are SGHVS and FQNEAQ. The germline V and J ends were trimmed by 4 bases and 5 bases, with 17 bases remaining between them. Here the CDR3 reads CASSSELGIRTGELFF. The CDR3 DNA reads as TGTGCCAGCAGCTCGGAACTGGGGATCCGGACCGGGGAGCTGTTTTTT.

The J gene is TRBJ2-5, the V gene TRBV11-1; D not certain. Germline V gene lookup returns CDR1 SGHAT and CDR2 FQDESV (reference sequence). V was trimmed by 5 bases and J by 5 bases, leaving 6 bases between them. The CDR3 has 11 residues. CDR3 amino acids: CASSVSETQYF. CDR3 DNA sequence: TGTGCCAGCAGCGTTTCTGAGACCCAGTACTTC.

The rearrangement uses TRBV5-1 and TRBJ2-7; D may match TRBD1 or TRBD2 (5 bases each). The CDR3 length is 17 residues. CDR1 and CDR2 (germline): SGHRS, YFSETQ. V shed 0 bases and J shed 0 bases, with 16 bases lying between them. The CDR3 protein is CASSLGAPGTGSYEQYF. The CDR3 DNA reads TGCGCCAGCAGCTTGGGGGCCCCAGGGACCGGCTCCTACGAGCAGTACTTC.

V and J are TRBV29-1 and TRBJ2-7; TRBD1 might be the D (5 bases). CDR1 SQVTM and CDR2 ANQGSEA come from the germline V gene. Trimming cost V 0 bases and J 6 bases, with 9 bases left between them. The CDR3 has 12 residues. The DNA for the CDR3 is TGCAGCGTTGAAGATCAGACAGCCGAGCAGTACTTC. Its protein product is CSVEDQTAEQYF.

The CDR3 nucleotides read TGCGCCAGCAGCTTGGGGCGGGTGGTTCCCGGCACAGATACGCAGTATTTT. Protein product: CASSLGRVVPGTDTQYF. The chain uses TRBV5-1 and TRBJ2-3; TRBD2 might be the D (5 bases). V was trimmed by 0 bases and J by 1 base, leaving 15 bases between them. Germline V gives CDR1 SGHRS, CDR2 YFSETQ. The CDR3 sequence is 17 residues long.

For this clone: In the same sample, other DNA sequences code for this CDR3. The chain couples TRBV27 to TRBJ2-7; the D gene is possibly TRBD1 (5 bases). The germline V gene has CDR1 MNHEY and CDR2 SMNVEV (reference sequence). Trimming removed 3 bases at V and 3 bases at J, with 9 bases between. This CDR3 region has 13 residues. Here the CDR3 reads CASSLETGYEQYF. CDR3 nucleotide sequence: TGTGCCAGCAGTTTGGAAACAGGCTACGAGCAGTACTTC.

V usage is TRBV9 and J usage is TRBJ1-1; 8 bases fit TRBD1. The ends lost 2 bases at V and 5 bases at J; junction bases unmatched: 5. The CDR3 extends over 14 amino acids. Germline V gives CDR1 SGDLS, CDR2 YYNGEE. The CDR3 is CASSVSGGSTEAFF. As DNA, the CDR3 is TGTGCCAGCAGCGTGTCAGGGGGCTCTACTGAAGCTTTCTTT.

With regard to this clone: Other DNA variants within this sample encode the same CDR3. This chain joins TRBV5-4 and TRBJ2-3, with D maybe TRBD2 (6 bases). The CDR3 contains 14 residues. Per the germline V gene, CDR1 is SGHNT and CDR2 is YYREEE (reference sequence). Trimming left V 4 bases short and J 0 bases short, with 9 bases between. The CDR3 DNA reads TGTGCCAGCAGCCCTCGGGGGAGCACAGATACGCAGTATTTT. Translated, it gives CASSPRGSTDTQYF.

J is TRBJ2-1 and V is TRBV29-1; D might be TRBD1 (6 bases). CDR3 size: 11 residues. V lost 6 bases and J 15 bases, leaving 18 bases between the germline ends. From germline, CDR1 is SQVTM and CDR2 ANQGSEA. In nucleotides, the CDR3 is TGCAGCGTCCAATCAGCGGACAGCCCGTTCTTC. Residues: CSVQSADSPFF.

This clone has a single count. Within the sample, other DNA sequences also encode this same CDR3. CDR3 region: CASSLGQGEAFF. The DNA for the CDR3 is TGTGCCAGCAGCTTAGGACAGGGTGAAGCTTTCTTT. The chain joins TRBV7-9 to TRBJ1-1; 7 bases fit TRBD1. The CDR3 contains 12 residues. Per germline, CDR1 SEHNR and CDR2 FQNEAQ (reference sequence). The V and J ends lost 1 base and 7 bases, in that order; junction bases with no gene match: 0.

This rearrangement joins TRBV7-9 to TRBJ2-7; D remains unclear. CDR1 and CDR2 (germline): SEHNR, FQNEAQ (reference sequence). V lost 7 bases, J lost 7 bases, and 14 bases lay in between. The CDR3 contains 12 residues. The CDR3 DNA sequence: TGTGCCAGCACCCCCATAACCAGAGAGCAGTACTTC. It translates to CASTPITREQYF.